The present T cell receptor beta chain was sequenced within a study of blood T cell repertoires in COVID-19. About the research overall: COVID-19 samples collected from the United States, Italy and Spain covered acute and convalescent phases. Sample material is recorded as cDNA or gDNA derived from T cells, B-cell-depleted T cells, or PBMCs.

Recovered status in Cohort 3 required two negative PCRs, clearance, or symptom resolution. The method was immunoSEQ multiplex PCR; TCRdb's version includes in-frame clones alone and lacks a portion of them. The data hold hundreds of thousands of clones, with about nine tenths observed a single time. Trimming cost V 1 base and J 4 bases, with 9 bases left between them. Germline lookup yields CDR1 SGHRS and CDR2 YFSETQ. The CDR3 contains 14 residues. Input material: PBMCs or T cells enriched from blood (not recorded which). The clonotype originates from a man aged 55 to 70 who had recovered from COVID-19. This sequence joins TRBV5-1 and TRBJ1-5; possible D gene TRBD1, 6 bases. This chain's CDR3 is CASSLRGTNQPQHF. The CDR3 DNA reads TGCGCCAGCAGCTTGAGGGGGACGAATCAGCCCCAGCATTTT.